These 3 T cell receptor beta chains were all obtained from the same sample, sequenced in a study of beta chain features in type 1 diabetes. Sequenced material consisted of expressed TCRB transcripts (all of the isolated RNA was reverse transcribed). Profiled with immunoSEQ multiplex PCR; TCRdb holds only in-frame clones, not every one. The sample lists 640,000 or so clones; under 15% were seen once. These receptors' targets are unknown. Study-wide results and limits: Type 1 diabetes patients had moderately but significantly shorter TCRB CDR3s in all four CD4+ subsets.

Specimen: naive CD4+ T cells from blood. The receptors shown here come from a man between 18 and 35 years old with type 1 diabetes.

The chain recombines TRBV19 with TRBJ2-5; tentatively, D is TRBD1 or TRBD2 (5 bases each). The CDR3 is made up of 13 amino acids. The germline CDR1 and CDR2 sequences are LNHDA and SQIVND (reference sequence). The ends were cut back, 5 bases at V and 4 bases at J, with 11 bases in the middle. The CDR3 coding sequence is TGTGCCAGTAGTCTGGGGGAAGTAGAGACCCAGTACTTC. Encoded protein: CASSLGEVETQYF. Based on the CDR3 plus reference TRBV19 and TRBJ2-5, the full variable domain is DGGITQSPKYLFRKEGQNVTLSCEQNLNHDAMYWYRQDPGQGLRLIYYSQIVNDFQKGDIAEGYSVSREKKESFPLTVTSAQKNPTAFYLCASSLGEVETQYFGPGTRLLVL.

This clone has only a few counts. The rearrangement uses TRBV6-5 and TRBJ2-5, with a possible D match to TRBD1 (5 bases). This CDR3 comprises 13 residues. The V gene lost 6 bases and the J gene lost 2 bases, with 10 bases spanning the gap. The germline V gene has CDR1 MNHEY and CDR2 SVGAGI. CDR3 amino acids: CASSRQPQETQYF. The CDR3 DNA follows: TGTGCCAGCAGCCGACAGCCTCAAGAGACCCAGTACTTC.

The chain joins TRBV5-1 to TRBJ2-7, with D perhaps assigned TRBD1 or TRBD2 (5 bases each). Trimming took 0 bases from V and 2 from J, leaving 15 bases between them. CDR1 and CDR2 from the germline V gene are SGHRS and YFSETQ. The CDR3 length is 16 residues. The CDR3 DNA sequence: TGCGCCAGCAGCTTGGAATGGGACCCAAGGACCTACGAGCAGTACTTC. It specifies CASSLEWDPRTYEQYF.